This TCR beta chain came from a study of OX40 agonist ivuxolimab in advanced cancers. TCRdb keeps only in-frame clones here, not all; method: immunoSEQ multiplex PCR. Among more than 60,000 clones listed, 80% to 90% were seen once. Baseline, cycle 4 day 1, and cycle 7 day 1 were the blood sampling points. V shed 3 bases and J shed 2 bases, with 3 bases lying between them. Germline values: CDR1 SQVTM, CDR2 ANQGSEA. CDR3 length: 11 amino acids. The source is an adult with an advanced solid tumor such as melanoma, head and neck, liver or kidney cancer. V and J are TRBV29-1 and TRBJ2-3; no firm D call. Here the sequenced sample was CD4+ or CD8+ T cells sorted from blood, taken in a trial of the OX40 agonist ivuxolimab. The CDR3 DNA sequence: TGCAGCGTTGATAACACAGATACGCAGTATTTT. Translated: CSVDNTDTQYF.